The 14 T cell receptor beta chains listed next were all sequenced from one sample in a study of blood T cell repertoires in COVID-19. Generated by immunoSEQ multiplex PCR, the TCRdb table keeps only in-frame clones and is missing some. The sample lists approximately 150,000 clones; 65% to 80% were seen once. The sequenced material came from peripheral blood. The receptors here all came from a man aged 45-65 years with acute or convalescent COVID-19.

V and J are TRBV2 and TRBJ2-3; 8 bases align to TRBD2. The CDR3 spans 16 residues. Germline-derived CDR1 and CDR2 are SNHLY and FYNNEI. V lost 1 base, J lost 5 bases, and 8 bases stayed unmatched. In DNA, the CDR3 is TGTGCCAGCAGTGAAGACTTCGGGGGGGCAAGAGATACGCAGTATTTT. Amino acid sequence: CASSEDFGGARDTQYF. Full variable domain (missing parts from reference TRBV2 and TRBJ2-3): EPEVTQTPSHQVTQMGQEVILRCVPISNHLYFYWYRQILGQKVEFLVSFYNNEISEKSEIFDDQFSVERPDGSNFTLKIRSTKLEDSAMYFCASSEDFGGARDTQYFGPGTRLTVL.

This chain uses TRBV2 with TRBJ1-4; 7 positions match TRBD1. Germline values: CDR1 SNHLY, CDR2 FYNNEI. The V segment lost 6 bases and the J segment 8 bases; nucleotides outside the gene matches: 9. The CDR3 covers 14 residues. The CDR3 loop reads CASSADRDGEKLFF. In DNA form, the CDR3 reads TGTGCCAGCAGCGCTGACAGGGATGGGGAAAAACTGTTTTTT.

The rearrangement joins TRBV9 to TRBJ2-1; a possible D gene is TRBD1 (5 bases). Trimming left V 0 bases short and J 3 bases short, with 13 bases between. This CDR3 has 16 amino acids. The germline V gene encodes CDR1 SGDLS and CDR2 YYNGEE. The CDR3 sequence is CASSVVVGPYYNEQFF. The CDR3 region has the DNA TGTGCCAGCAGCGTAGTTGTGGGGCCGTACTACAATGAGCAGTTCTTC.

This chain links TRBV13 with TRBJ1-6; D is possibly TRBD1 (6 bases). The germline V gene encodes CDR1 PRHDT and CDR2 FYEKMQ (reference sequence). With 0 bases removed from V and 8 bases from J, the gap between germline ends came to 11 bases. The CDR3 runs 15 residues. CDR3 in amino acids: CASSLGQGPDSPLHF. The DNA of the CDR3 is TGTGCCAGCAGCTTAGGACAGGGACCAGATTCACCCCTCCACTTT.

This clone was observed a few times. V and J are TRBV19 and TRBJ1-2; 9 bases are shared with TRBD1. Germline V gives CDR1 LNHDA, CDR2 SQIVND (reference sequence). The CDR3 has 14 amino acids. The J segment lost 6 bases and the V segment lost 2 bases, leaving 4 bases of the junction unmatched. The CDR3 region has the DNA TGTGCCAGTAGTATACGGGGACAGGGACATGGCTACACCTTC. Its translation: CASSIRGQGHGYTF. The full variable domain, with the rest looked up from reference TRBV19 and TRBJ1-2, is DGGITQSPKYLFRKEGQNVTLSCEQNLNHDAMYWYRQDPGQGLRLIYYSQIVNDFQKGDIAEGYSVSREKKESFPLTVTSAQKNPTAFYLCASSIRGQGHGYTFGSGTRLTVV.

The rearrangement links TRBV30 to TRBJ2-1; TRBD1 might be the D (6 bases). CDR3 length: 12 residues. The V end was cut by 5 bases, the J end by 4 bases, with 9 bases between. Germline V CDR1 and CDR2: GTSNPN, SVGIG (reference sequence). In DNA form, the CDR3 reads TGTGCCTGGGACAGGACGTACAATGAGCAGTTCTTC. This gives the protein CAWDRTYNEQFF.

The rearrangement uses TRBV3-1 (or the pseudogene TRBV3-2) and TRBJ1-5; D not resolved. The ends were cut back, 0 bases at V and 6 bases at J, with 6 bases in the middle. In germline, CDR1 is LGHDT, CDR2 YNNKEL (reference sequence). The CDR3 consists of 13 residues. The CDR3 bases are TGTGCCAGCAGCCAAGATAGAGTTCAGCCCCAGCATTTT. It specifies CASSQDRVQPQHF.

V usage is TRBV11-3 and J usage is TRBJ1-1; the D gene is possibly TRBD1 (5 bases). The V gene's germline CDR1 is SGHNT and CDR2 YENEEA. Between the trimmed V and J ends, which lost 5 bases and 5 bases, there was a span of 15 bases. CDR3 length: 14 residues. CDR3 sequence: CASSRPDTSTEAFF. DNA of the CDR3: TGTGCCAGCAGCCGCCCGGACACCAGTACTGAAGCTTTCTTT.

The table lists this clone with a few counts. The CDR3 here is CASSYTDRNYGYTF. CDR3 DNA sequence: TGTGCCAGCAGTTATACAGACAGGAACTATGGCTACACCTTC. V is TRBV6-5 and J is TRBJ1-2, with D possibly matching TRBD1 (6 bases). CDR3 length equals 14 residues. Trimming shortened V by 3 bases and J by 2 bases, and 10 bases separated the two germline ends. Germline V gene data show CDR1 as MNHEY and CDR2 as SVGAGI.

CDR3 bases: TGTGCCAGCAGTCCGCCCGGACAGGGTAATCAGCCCCAGCATTTT. Protein: CASSPPGQGNQPQHF. The chain carries TRBV27 and TRBJ1-5; 8 bases map to TRBD1. V was clipped by 5 bases and J by 4 bases; unmatched bases: 7. The germline CDR1 and CDR2 sequences are MNHEY and SMNVEV (reference sequence). There are 15 residues in the CDR3.

The CDR3 spells CASSGSGGSGNTIYF. CDR3 bases: TGCGCCAGCAGCGGGTCAGGGGGCTCTGGAAACACCATATATTTT. The chain employs TRBV5-1 and TRBJ1-3, with 7 bases lining up with TRBD1. Germline V CDR1 and CDR2: SGHRS, YFSETQ. This CDR3 region has 15 residues. Trimming removed 4 bases from V and 0 bases from J; junction bases left unmatched: 4.

CDR3 sequence (DNA): TGTGCCAGCAGTGAAAACAGGGGGCAGGGAACTAATGAAAAACTGTTTTTT. The encoded protein is CASSENRGQGTNEKLFF. V is TRBV2 and J is TRBJ1-4; 9 bases fit TRBD1. With 2 bases clipped from V and 1 base from J, the junction kept 5 bases outside the gene matches. The germline CDR1 and CDR2 sequences are SNHLY and FYNNEI. The CDR3 covers 17 residues.

The chain uses TRBV7-8 and TRBJ2-1, with D maybe TRBD2 (7 bases). This CDR3 comprises 14 residues. Germline V gene data show CDR1 as SGHVS and CDR2 as FQNEAQ. CDR3 sequence reads: CADGRGGTNNEQFF. CDR3 in DNA: TGTGCTGACGGAAGGGGGGGGACCAACAATGAGCAGTTCTTC. Full variable domain (missing parts from reference TRBV7-8 and TRBJ2-1): GAGVSQSPRYKVAKRGQDVALRCDPISGHVSLFWYQQALGQGPEFLTYFQNEAQLDKSGLPSDRFFAERPEGSVSTLKIQRTQQEDSAVYLCADGRGGTNNEQFFGPGTRLTVL.

The chain combines TRBV19 with TRBJ1-2; 9 bases agree with TRBD1. The CDR3 has 14 residues. After removal of 5 bases from V and 2 bases from J, the junction contained 3 bases not matched to a gene. From germline, CDR1 is LNHDA and CDR2 SQIVND (reference sequence). CDR3 sequence reads: CASSSQGANYGYTF. CDR3 sequence (DNA): TGTGCCAGTAGTTCACAGGGGGCGAACTATGGCTACACCTTC.